This is a list of T cell receptor beta chains from one sample in a study of shared clonotypes between healthy human individuals. Method: immunoSEQ multiplex PCR; TCRdb's copy keeps in-frame clones and lacks some. The data show some 2,100,000 clones, just over 90% seen once. Sequenced input: naive CD8+ T cells from PBMCs. These receptors originate from a man younger than 30 in good health. Some clones in this sample may be carry-over from other donors' samples. Each CDR3 is given with its conserved first and last residue. A D gene is named only where the DNA matches it firmly.

TRBD2 TRBJ2-5 TRBV14 CASSHRSSGSGRETQYF TGTGCCAGCAGCCACCGCTCTAGCGGGAGTGGAAGAGAGACCCAGTACTTC
TRBD2 TRBJ2-2 TRBV5-1 CASGGLAGAPNTGELFF TGCGCCAGCGGCGGACTAGCGGGAGCCCCTAACACCGGGGAGCTGTTTTTT
TRBD1 TRBJ2-5 TRBV4-1 CASSQERGLLETQYF TGCGCCAGCAGCCAGGAGAGGGGGCTATTGGAGACCCAGTACTTC
. TRBJ2-1 TRBV11-2 CASSLDYGRVSYNEQFF TGTGCCAGCAGCTTAGATTACGGCAGGGTATCCTACAATGAGCAGTTCTTC
. TRBJ2-1 TRBV7-9 CASSLFSIGNEQFF TGTGCCAGCAGCTTATTTTCCATCGGGAATGAGCAGTTCTTC
. TRBJ1-5 TRBV15 CATSRELGFNQPQHF TGTGCCACCAGCAGAGAGTTGGGATTTAATCAGCCCCAGCATTTT
TRBD1 TRBJ1-1 TRBV13 CASTGQGRTEAFF TGTGCCAGCACCGGACAGGGACGCACTGAAGCTTTCTTT
TRBD2 TRBJ2-3 TRBV5-4 CASSTTSGPTDTQYF TGTGCCAGCAGCACGACTAGCGGCCCTACAGATACGCAGTATTTT
. TRBJ2-7 TRBV27 CASIDLNTYEQYF TGTGCCAGCATAGACCTGAATACCTACGAGCAGTACTTC
TRBD2 TRBJ2-7 TRBV5-4 CASSRKASGLSYEQYF TGTGCCAGCAGCCGCAAGGCTAGCGGCTTATCCTACGAGCAGTACTTC
. TRBJ1-2 TRBV28 CASIDSGRLGYTF TGTGCCAGTATAGACTCCGGCCGGCTTGGCTACACCTTC
TRBD2 TRBJ2-7 TRBV4-2 CASSQVSRTSGDYEQYF TGTGCCAGCAGCCAAGTCAGTAGGACTAGCGGAGACTACGAGCAGTACTTC
TRBD2 TRBJ2-1 TRBV4-3 CASSQGVAGNNEQFF TGCGCCAGCAGCCAGGGGGTAGCGGGGAACAATGAGCAGTTCTTC
TRBD1 TRBJ2-7 TRBV18 CASSPGTGVDEQYF TGTGCCAGCTCACCGGGGACAGGGGTGGACGAGCAGTACTTC
. TRBJ2-5 TRBV27 CASSLMGVGETQYF TGTGCCAGCAGTTTAATGGGGGTTGGAGAGACCCAGTACTTC
. TRBJ2-1 TRBV5-1 CASSLSGLLSRDEQFF TGCGCCAGCAGCTTGTCCGGACTCCTGAGTAGGGATGAGCAGTTCTTC
. TRBJ2-1 TRBV27 CASSLGREQFF TGTGCCAGCAGTTTAGGCCGTGAGCAGTTCTTC
. TRBJ1-5 TRBV15 CATSGLNQPQHF TGTGCCACCAGCGGTCTTAATCAGCCCCAGCATTTT
. TRBJ2-1 TRBV7-3 CASSLTRIGYEQFF TGTGCCAGCAGCTTAACACGGATCGGCTATGAGCAGTTCTTC
. TRBJ2-2 TRBV29-1 CSVADATGELFF TGCAGCGTTGCTGACGCCACCGGGGAGCTGTTTTTT
TRBD1 TRBJ2-7 TRBV28 CAVQYGQGPYEQYF TGTGCCGTACAATACGGACAGGGGCCCTACGAGCAGTACTTC
. TRBJ2-2 TRBV12-1 CASSLAGLTNTGELFF TGTGCCAGCAGCTTAGCGGGGCTTACGAACACCGGGGAGCTGTTTTTT
. TRBJ2-7 TRBV27 CASSLLGGMGPYEQYF TGTGCCAGCAGTTTATTAGGTGGGATGGGCCCCTACGAGCAGTACTTC
. TRBJ2-7 TRBV29-1 CSVEAPSTQGLKSYEQYF TGCAGCGTTGAAGCCCCTTCCACACAAGGCCTAAAATCCTACGAGCAGTACTTC
. TRBJ2-7 TRBV7-9 CASSFWLDEQYF TGTGCCAGCAGCTTCTGGCTCGACGAGCAGTACTTC
TRBD2 TRBJ2-1 TRBV27 CASSVLAGGPHNEQFF TGTGCCAGCAGTGTACTAGCGGGAGGGCCCCACAATGAGCAGTTCTTC